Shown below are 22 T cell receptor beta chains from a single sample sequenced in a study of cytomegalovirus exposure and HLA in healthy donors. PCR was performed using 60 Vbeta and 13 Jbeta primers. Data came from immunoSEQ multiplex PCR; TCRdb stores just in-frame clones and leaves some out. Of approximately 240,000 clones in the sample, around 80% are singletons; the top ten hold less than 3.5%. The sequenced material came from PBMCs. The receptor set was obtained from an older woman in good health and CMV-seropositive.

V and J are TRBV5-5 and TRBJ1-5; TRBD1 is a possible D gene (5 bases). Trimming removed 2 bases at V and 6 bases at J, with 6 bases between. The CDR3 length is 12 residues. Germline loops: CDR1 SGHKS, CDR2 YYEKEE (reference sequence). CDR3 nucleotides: TGTGCCAGCAGCTTTCAGGGTCAGCCCCAGCATTTT. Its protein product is CASSFQGQPQHF.

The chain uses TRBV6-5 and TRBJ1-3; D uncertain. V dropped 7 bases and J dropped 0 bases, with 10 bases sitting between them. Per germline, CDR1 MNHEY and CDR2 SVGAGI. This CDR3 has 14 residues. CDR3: CASIPTYSGNTIYF. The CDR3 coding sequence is TGTGCCAGCATCCCAACCTACTCTGGAAACACCATATATTTT.

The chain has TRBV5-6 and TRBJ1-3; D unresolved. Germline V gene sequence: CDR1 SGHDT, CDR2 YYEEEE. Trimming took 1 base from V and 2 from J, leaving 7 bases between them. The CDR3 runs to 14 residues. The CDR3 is CASSLRGPGNTIYF. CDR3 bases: TGTGCCAGCAGCTTGCGGGGTCCTGGAAACACCATATATTTT.

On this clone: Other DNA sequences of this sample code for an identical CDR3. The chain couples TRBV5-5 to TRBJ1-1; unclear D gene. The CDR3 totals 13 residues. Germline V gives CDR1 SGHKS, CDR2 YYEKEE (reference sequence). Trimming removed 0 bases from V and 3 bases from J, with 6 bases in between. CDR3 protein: CASSLAGYTEAFF. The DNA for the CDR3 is TGTGCCAGCAGCTTGGCGGGTTACACTGAAGCTTTCTTT.

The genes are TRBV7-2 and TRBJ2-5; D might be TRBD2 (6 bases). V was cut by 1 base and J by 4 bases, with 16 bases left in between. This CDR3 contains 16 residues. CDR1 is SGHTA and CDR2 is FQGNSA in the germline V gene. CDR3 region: CASSLGVREDRETQYF. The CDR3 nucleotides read TGTGCCAGCAGCTTAGGGGTCAGGGAGGATCGAGAGACCCAGTACTTC.

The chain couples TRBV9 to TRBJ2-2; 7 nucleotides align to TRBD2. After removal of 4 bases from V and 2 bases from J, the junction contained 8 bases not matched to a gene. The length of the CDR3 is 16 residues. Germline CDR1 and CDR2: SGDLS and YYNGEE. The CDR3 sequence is CASSPRTRLNTGELFF. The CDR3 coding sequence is TGTGCCAGCAGCCCCCGGACTAGATTAAACACCGGGGAGCTGTTTTTT.

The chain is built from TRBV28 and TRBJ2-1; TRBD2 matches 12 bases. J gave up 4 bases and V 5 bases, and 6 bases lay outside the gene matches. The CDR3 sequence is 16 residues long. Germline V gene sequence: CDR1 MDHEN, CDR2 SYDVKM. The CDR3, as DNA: TGTGCCAGCAGTACTCTAGCGGGGGGGAATTACAATGAGCAGTTCTTC. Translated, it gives CASSTLAGGNYNEQFF.

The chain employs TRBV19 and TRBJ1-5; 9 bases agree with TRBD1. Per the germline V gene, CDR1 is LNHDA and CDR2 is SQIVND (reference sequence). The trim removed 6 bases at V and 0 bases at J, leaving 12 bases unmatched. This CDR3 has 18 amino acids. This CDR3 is CASRGQGQGTLSNQPQHF. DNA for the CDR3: TGTGCCAGTAGGGGACAGGGACAGGGCACCCTTAGCAATCAGCCCCAGCATTTT.

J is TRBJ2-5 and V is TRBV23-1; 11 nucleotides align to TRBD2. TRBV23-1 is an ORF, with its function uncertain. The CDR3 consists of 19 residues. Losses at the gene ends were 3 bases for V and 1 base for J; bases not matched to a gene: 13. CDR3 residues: CASSQTDTSGGDGQETQYF. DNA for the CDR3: TGCGCCAGCAGTCAGACCGACACTAGCGGGGGAGACGGCCAAGAGACCCAGTACTTC.

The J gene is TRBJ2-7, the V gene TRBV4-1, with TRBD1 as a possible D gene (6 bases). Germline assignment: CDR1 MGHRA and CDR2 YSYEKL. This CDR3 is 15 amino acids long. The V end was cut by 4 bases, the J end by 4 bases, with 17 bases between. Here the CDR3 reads CASSREDRSKYEQYF. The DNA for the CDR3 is TGCGCCAGCAGCCGAGAAGACAGGTCGAAATACGAGCAGTACTTC.

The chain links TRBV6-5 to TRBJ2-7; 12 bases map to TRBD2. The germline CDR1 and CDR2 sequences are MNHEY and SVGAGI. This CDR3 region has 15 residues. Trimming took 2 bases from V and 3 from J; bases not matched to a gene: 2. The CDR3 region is CASSYATSGGYEQYF. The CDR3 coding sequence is TGTGCCAGCAGTTACGCGACTAGCGGGGGCTACGAGCAGTACTTC.

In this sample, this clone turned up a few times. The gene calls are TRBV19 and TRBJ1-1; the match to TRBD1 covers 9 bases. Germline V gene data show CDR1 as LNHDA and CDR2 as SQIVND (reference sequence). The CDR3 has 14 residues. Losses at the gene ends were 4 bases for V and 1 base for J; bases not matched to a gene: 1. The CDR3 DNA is TGTGCCAGTAGTAGGGGACAGGGGAACACTGAAGCTTTCTTT. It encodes CASSRGQGNTEAFF.

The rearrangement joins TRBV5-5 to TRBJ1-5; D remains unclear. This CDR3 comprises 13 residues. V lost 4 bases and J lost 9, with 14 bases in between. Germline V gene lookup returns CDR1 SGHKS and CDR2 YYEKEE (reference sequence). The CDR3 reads CASSPRARGPQHF. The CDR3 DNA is TGTGCCAGCAGCCCCCGGGCCCGGGGGCCCCAGCATTTT.

The CDR3 region is CASSRLSAYEQYF. The DNA of the CDR3 is TGTGCCAGCAGCCGACTAAGCGCCTACGAGCAGTACTTC. The chain couples TRBV7-9 to TRBJ2-7; the D gene is possibly TRBD2 (5 bases). Trimming removed 5 bases from V and 2 bases from J, with 10 bases in between. Germline V gene data show CDR1 as SEHNR and CDR2 as FQNEAQ (reference sequence). This CDR3 comprises 13 residues.

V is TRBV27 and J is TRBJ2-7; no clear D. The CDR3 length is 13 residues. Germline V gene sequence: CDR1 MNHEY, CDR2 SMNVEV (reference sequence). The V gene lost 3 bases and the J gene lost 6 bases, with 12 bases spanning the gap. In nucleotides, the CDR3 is TGTGCCAGCAGTTTGGGCCTTATGGGCGAGCAGTACTTC. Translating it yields CASSLGLMGEQYF.

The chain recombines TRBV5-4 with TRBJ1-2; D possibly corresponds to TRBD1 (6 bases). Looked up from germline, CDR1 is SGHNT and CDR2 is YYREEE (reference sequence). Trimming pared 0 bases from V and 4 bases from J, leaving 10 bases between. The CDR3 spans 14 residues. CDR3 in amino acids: CASSLGQDAYGYTF. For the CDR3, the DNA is TGTGCCAGCAGCTTGGGACAGGACGCCTATGGCTACACCTTC. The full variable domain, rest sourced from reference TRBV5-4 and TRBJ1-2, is ETGVTQSPTHLIKTRGQQVTLRCSSQSGHNTVSWYQQALGQGPQFIFQYYREEENGRGNFPPRFSGLQFPNYSSELNVNALELDDSALYLCASSLGQDAYGYTFGSGTRLTVV.

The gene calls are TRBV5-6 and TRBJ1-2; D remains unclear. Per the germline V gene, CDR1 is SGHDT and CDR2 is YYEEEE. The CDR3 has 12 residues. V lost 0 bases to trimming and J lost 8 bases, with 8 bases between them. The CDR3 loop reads CASSLGGAGYTF. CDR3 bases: TGTGCCAGCAGCTTGGGTGGAGCGGGCTACACCTTC. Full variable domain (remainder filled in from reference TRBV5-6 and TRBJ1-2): DAGVTQSPTHLIKTRGQQVTLRCSPKSGHDTVSWYQQALGQGPQFIFQYYEEEERQRGNFPDRFSGHQFPNYSSELNVNALLLGDSALYLCASSLGGAGYTFGSGTRLTVV.

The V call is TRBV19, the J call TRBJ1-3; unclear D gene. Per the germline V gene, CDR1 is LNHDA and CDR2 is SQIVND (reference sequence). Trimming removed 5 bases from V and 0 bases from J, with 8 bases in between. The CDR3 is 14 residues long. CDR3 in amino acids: CASSLGNSGNTIYF. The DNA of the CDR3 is TGTGCCAGTAGTCTCGGGAACTCTGGAAACACCATATATTTT.

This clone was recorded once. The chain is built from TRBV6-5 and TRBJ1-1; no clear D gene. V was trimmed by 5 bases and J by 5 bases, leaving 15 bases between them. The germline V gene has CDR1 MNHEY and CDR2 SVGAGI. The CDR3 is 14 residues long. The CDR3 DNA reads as TGTGCCAGCAGTCGTAACGACCCGGGGACTGAAGCTTTCTTT. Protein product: CASSRNDPGTEAFF.

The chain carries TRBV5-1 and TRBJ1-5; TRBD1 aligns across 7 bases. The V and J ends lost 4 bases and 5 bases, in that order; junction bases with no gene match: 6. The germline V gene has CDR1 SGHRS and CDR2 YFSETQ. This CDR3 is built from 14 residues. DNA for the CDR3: TGCGCCAGCAGCACCGGGACAGCAGATCAGCCCCAGCATTTT. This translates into CASSTGTADQPQHF. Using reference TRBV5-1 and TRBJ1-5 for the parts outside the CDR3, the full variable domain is KAGVTQTPRYLIKTRGQQVTLSCSPISGHRSVSWYQQTPGQGLQFLFEYFSETQRNKGNFPGRFSGRQFSNSRSEMNVSTLELGDSALYLCASSTGTADQPQHFGDGTRLSIL.

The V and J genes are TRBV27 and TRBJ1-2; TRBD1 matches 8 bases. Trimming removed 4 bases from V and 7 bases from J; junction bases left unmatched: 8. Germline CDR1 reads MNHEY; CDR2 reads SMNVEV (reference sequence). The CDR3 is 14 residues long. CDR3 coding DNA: TGTGCCAGCAGTTCCCAGGGGGCTTACTCTGGCTACACCTTC. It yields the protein CASSSQGAYSGYTF.

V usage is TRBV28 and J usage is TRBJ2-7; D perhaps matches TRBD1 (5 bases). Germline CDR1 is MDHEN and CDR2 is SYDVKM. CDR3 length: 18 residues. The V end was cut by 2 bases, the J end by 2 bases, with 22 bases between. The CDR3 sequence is CASSLPPSDSNAPYEQYF. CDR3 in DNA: TGTGCCAGCAGTTTACCTCCCTCCGACAGTAATGCCCCCTACGAGCAGTACTTC.